The next 17 T cell receptor beta chains were all read from a single sample in a study of blood T cell repertoires in COVID-19. Sequencing was performed with immunoSEQ multiplex PCR; in TCRdb, only in-frame clones are kept and a portion is missing. The sample has some 100,000 clones, about 90% seen once. What was sequenced was peripheral blood. The receptor source for this set is a human donor with active COVID-19. The donor label of this sample is uncertain.

The chain links TRBV7-2 to TRBJ1-1; tentative D call: TRBD1 (5 bases). V was pared by 1 base and J by 1 base, with 10 bases between. Germline CDR1 SGHTA, CDR2 FQGNSA. There are 15 residues in the CDR3. The CDR3 DNA reads as TGTGCCAGCAGCTTAGAGACAGCCGGGAACACTGAAGCTTTCTTT. It translates to CASSLETAGNTEAFF.

V usage is TRBV7-9 and J usage is TRBJ1-3, with a weak D call TRBD1 (5 bases). The ends were cut back, 4 bases at V and 7 bases at J, with 11 bases in the middle. This CDR3 region has 13 residues. Germline V CDR1 and CDR2: SEHNR, FQNEAQ (reference sequence). CDR3 sequence (DNA): TGTGCCAGCAGCTCCCCGGGGGGGAACACCATATATTTT. Residues: CASSSPGGNTIYF.

The rearrangement joins TRBV7-9 to TRBJ1-4, with 7 nucleotides matching TRBD1. Unmatched junction bases numbered 10, after V lost 3 bases and J lost 0 bases. From germline, CDR1 is SEHNR and CDR2 FQNEAQ (reference sequence). This CDR3 contains 18 residues. The DNA for the CDR3 is TGTGCCAGCAGCTTCCCTCCCGGACAGGCGGCAACTAATGAAAAACTGTTTTTT. Its protein is CASSFPPGQAATNEKLFF. Combining the CDR3 with reference TRBV7-9 and TRBJ1-4 gives the whole variable domain DTGVSQNPRHKITKRGQNVTFRCDPISEHNRLYWYRQTLGQGPEFLTYFQNEAQLEKSRLLSDRFSAERPKGSFSTLEIQRTEQGDSAMYLCASSFPPGQAATNEKLFFGSGTQLSVL.

The V and J genes are TRBV4-3 and TRBJ2-5, with no clear D. V lost 4 bases to trimming and J lost 5 bases, with 17 bases between them. The V gene's germline CDR1 is LGHNA and CDR2 YSLEER. CDR3 length equals 15 residues. The CDR3 region is CASSPLYLIRETQYF. CDR3 DNA: TGCGCCAGCAGCCCCCTATACCTAATCCGGGAGACCCAGTACTTC.

V gene TRBV10-3 combines with J gene TRBJ1-6; perhaps TRBD1 as D (6 bases). V was shortened by 8 bases and J by 8 bases, with 16 bases between the two germline ends. Germline V gives CDR1 ENHRY, CDR2 SYGVKD. There are 14 residues in the CDR3. The CDR3 loop is CAIGVRGSDSPLHF. For the CDR3, the DNA is TGTGCCATCGGGGTCAGGGGTTCTGATTCACCCCTCCACTTT.

The gene calls are TRBV3-1 (or the pseudogene TRBV3-2) and TRBJ2-2; 8 bases line up with TRBD1. Germline CDR1 and CDR2: LGHDT and YNNKEL (reference sequence). V was pared by 4 bases and J by 4 bases, with 2 bases of the junction left unmatched. This CDR3 is 14 amino acids long. CDR3 sequence reads: CASSRTGGTGELFF. In nucleotides, the CDR3 is TGTGCCAGCAGCCGAACAGGGGGCACCGGGGAGCTGTTTTTT.

This clone was seen only once. The chain has TRBV7-8 and TRBJ1-1; no clear D gene. Germline lookup yields CDR1 SGHVS and CDR2 FQNEAQ. Trimming removed 5 bases at V and 1 base at J, with 8 bases between. The CDR3 runs to 13 residues. CDR3 in DNA: TGTGCCAGCAGCCGGGCAGGGAACACTGAAGCTTTCTTT. It yields the protein CASSRAGNTEAFF.

The CDR3 is CASSQDPGGGGGDTQYF. The CDR3 DNA reads TGTGCCAGCAGCCAAGATCCGGGCGGGGGTGGTGGAGATACGCAGTATTTT. The chain couples TRBV14 to TRBJ2-3; 7 bases are a match to TRBD2. Trimming at V came to 0 bases and at J to 5 bases, leaving 11 bases not matched to a gene. Germline values: CDR1 SGHDN, CDR2 FVKESK. This CDR3 comprises 17 residues.

The chain has TRBV7-2 and TRBJ1-1, with D possibly matching TRBD1 (5 bases). The ends were cut back, 2 bases at V and 5 bases at J, with 12 bases in the middle. In germline, CDR1 is SGHTA, CDR2 FQGNSA. The CDR3 consists of 14 residues. The CDR3 bases are TGTGCCAGCAGCTTAATGAGGGGAGGGACTGAAGCTTTCTTT. Protein product: CASSLMRGGTEAFF.

V gene TRBV27 combines with J gene TRBJ1-5; 9 bases map to TRBD1. The CDR3 runs 18 residues. V was pared by 4 bases and J by 7 bases, with 17 bases of the junction left unmatched. Germline CDR1 is MNHEY and CDR2 is SMNVEV (reference sequence). The CDR3, as DNA: TGTGCCAGCAGTTCATCCTCGCCGGGACAGGGAGGGCGACAGCCCCAGCATTTT. It is translated as CASSSSSPGQGGRQPQHF.

This CDR3 is CASIRGTGNGELFF. CDR3 DNA sequence: TGTGCCAGCATTCGGGGGACAGGAAACGGGGAGCTGTTTTTT. This chain uses TRBV2 with TRBJ2-2; 8 bases are shared with TRBD1. The CDR3 runs 14 residues. J was trimmed by 7 bases and V by 7 bases; bases with no gene match: 8. CDR1 SNHLY and CDR2 FYNNEI come from the germline V gene. Based on the CDR3 plus reference TRBV2 and TRBJ2-2, the full variable domain is EPEVTQTPSHQVTQMGQEVILRCVPISNHLYFYWYRQILGQKVEFLVSFYNNEISEKSEIFDDQFSVERPDGSNFTLKIRSTKLEDSAMYFCASIRGTGNGELFFGEGSRLTVL.

The CDR3 loop reads CASSPQTTYEQYF. CDR3 nucleotides: TGTGCCAGCAGTCCGCAGACAACCTACGAGCAGTACTTC. The chain joins TRBV2 to TRBJ2-7; D call uncertain. V lost 5 bases, J lost 2 bases, and 10 bases lay in between. The CDR3 is 13 residues long. Germline values: CDR1 SNHLY, CDR2 FYNNEI.

This rearrangement joins TRBV6-5 to TRBJ2-7; 9 bases map to TRBD2. V lost 4 bases, J lost 1 base, and 2 bases stayed unmatched. The V gene's germline CDR1 is MNHEY and CDR2 SVGAGI. This CDR3 comprises 14 residues. Written as DNA, the CDR3 is TGTGCCAGCAGTTCTAGCGGGGAGTCCTACGAGCAGTACTTC. Its protein product is CASSSSGESYEQYF.

The chain uses TRBV13 and TRBJ2-7; 8 nucleotides match TRBD1. V lost 5 bases, J lost 6 bases, and 18 bases stayed unmatched. Germline values: CDR1 PRHDT, CDR2 FYEKMQ (reference sequence). The CDR3 totals 17 residues. The CDR3 sequence: CASSSTPAGQGFGEQYF. The DNA for the CDR3 is TGTGCCAGCAGCAGCACCCCAGCAGGACAGGGATTCGGCGAGCAGTACTTC.

This clone has only one observation. The V gene is TRBV10-3, the J gene TRBJ2-7, with 7 bases that match TRBD1. CDR3 size: 16 residues. CDR1 and CDR2 (germline): ENHRY, SYGVKD. Trimming took 1 base from V and 0 from J; bases not matched to a gene: 6. This CDR3 reads CAISELQGLHSYEQYF. CDR3 bases: TGTGCCATCAGTGAGTTACAGGGGCTACACTCCTACGAGCAGTACTTC.

The CDR3 DNA reads TGTGCCAGTAGTATGGGCACTTCAACTAATGAAAAACTGTTTTTT. Protein product: CASSMGTSTNEKLFF. The V and J genes are TRBV19 and TRBJ1-4; no definite D call. The CDR3 runs to 15 residues. The V and J ends lost 3 bases and 0 bases respectively, with 8 bases between them. The germline V gene encodes CDR1 LNHDA and CDR2 SQIVND (reference sequence).

The CDR3 region is CASSRGGQDTQYF. CDR3 nucleotides: TGTGCCAGCAGCAGGGGGGGGCAAGATACGCAGTATTTT. The chain links TRBV9 to TRBJ2-3; perhaps TRBD2 as D (7 bases). V was pared by 4 bases and J by 5 bases, with 11 bases between. The CDR3 runs to 13 residues. The V gene's germline CDR1 is SGDLS and CDR2 YYNGEE.